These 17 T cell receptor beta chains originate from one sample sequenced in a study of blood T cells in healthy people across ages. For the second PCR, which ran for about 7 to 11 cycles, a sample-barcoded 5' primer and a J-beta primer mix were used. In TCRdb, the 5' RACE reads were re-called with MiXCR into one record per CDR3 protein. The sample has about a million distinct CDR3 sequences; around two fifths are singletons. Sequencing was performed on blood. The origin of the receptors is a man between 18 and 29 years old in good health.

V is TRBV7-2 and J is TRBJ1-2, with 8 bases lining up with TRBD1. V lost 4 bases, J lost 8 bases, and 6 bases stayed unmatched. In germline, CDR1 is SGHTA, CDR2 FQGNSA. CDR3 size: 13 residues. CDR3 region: CTSSSQGVGGYTF. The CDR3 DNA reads TGTACCAGCAGCTCACAGGGGGTCGGCGGCTACACCTTC. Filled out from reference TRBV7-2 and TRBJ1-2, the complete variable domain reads GAGVSQSPSNKVTEKGKDVELRCDPISGHTALYWYRQSLGQGLEFLIYFQGNSAPDKSGLPSDRFSAERTGGSVSTLTIQRTQQEDSAVYLCTSSSQGVGGYTFGSGTRLTVV.

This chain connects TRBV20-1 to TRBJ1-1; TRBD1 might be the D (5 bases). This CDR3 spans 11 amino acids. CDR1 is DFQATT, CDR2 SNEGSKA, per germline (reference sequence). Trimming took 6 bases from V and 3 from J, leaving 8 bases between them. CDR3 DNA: TGCAGTGCGCTGACAGACACTGAAGCTTTCTTT. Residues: CSALTDTEAFF.

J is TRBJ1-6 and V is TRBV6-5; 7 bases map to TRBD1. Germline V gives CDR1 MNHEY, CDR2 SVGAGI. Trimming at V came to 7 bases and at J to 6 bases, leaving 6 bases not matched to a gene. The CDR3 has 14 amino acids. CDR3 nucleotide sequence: TGTGCCAGCACCGAAAGGGACAGTAATTCACCCCTCCACTTT. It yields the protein CASTERDSNSPLHF.

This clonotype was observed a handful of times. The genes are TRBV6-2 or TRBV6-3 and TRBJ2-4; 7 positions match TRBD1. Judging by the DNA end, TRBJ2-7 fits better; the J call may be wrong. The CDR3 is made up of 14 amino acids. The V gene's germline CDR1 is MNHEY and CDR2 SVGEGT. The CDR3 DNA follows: TGTGCCAGCAGTCCCTCCCGGGACAGCTACGAGCAGTACTTC. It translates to CASSPSRDSYEQYF.

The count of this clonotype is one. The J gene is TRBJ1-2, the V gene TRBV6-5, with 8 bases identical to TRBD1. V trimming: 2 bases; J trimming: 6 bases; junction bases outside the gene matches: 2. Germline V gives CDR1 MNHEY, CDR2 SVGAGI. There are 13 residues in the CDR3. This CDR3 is CASSYNRGNGYTF. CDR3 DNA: TGTGCCAGCAGTTACAACAGGGGGAATGGCTACACCTTC.

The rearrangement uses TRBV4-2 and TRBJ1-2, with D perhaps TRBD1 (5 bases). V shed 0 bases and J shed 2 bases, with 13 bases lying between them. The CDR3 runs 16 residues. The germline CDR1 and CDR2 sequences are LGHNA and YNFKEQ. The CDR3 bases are TGTGCCAGCAGCCAAGAACAGGAGGTTGGGAACTATGGCTACACCTTC. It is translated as CASSQEQEVGNYGYTF.

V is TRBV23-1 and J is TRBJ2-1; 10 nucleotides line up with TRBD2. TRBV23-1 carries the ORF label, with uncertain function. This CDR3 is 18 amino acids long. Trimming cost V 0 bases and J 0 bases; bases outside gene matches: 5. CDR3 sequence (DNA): TGCGCCAGCAGTCAATCTTTGCTAGCGGGGGCCTCCTACAATGAGCAGTTCTTC. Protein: CASSQSLLAGASYNEQFF.

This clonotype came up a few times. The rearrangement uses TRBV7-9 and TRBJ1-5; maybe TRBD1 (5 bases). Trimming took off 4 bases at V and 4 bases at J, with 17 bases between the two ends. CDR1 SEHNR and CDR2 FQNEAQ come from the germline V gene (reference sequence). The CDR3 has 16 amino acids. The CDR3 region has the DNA TGTGCCAGCAGCTCAGATATGGGACCGCCAAATCAGCCCCAGCATTTT. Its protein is CASSSDMGPPNQPQHF. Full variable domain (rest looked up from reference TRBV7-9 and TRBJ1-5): DTGVSQNPRHKITKRGQNVTFRCDPISEHNRLYWYRQTLGQGPEFLTYFQNEAQLEKSRLLSDRFSAERPKGSFSTLEIQRTEQGDSAMYLCASSSDMGPPNQPQHFGDGTRLSIL.

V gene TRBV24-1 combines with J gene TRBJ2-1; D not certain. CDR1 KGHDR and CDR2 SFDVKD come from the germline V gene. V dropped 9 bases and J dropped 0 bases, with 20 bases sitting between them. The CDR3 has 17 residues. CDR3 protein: CATWVVVGTTSYNEQFF. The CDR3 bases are TGTGCCACCTGGGTGGTTGTGGGAACTACCTCCTACAATGAGCAGTTCTTC.

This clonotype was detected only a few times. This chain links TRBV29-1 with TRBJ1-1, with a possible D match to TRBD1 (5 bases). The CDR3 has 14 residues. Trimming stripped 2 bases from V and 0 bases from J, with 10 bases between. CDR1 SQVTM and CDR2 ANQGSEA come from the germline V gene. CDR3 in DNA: TGCAGCGTTGAAACGAGGGGATTGAACACTGAAGCTTTCTTT. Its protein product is CSVETRGLNTEAFF.

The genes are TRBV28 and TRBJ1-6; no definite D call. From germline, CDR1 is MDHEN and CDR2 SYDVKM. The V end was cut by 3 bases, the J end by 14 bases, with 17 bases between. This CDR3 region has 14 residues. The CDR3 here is CASSFPSRGGALHF. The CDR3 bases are TGTGCCAGCAGTTTTCCGAGCCGGGGAGGAGCCCTCCACTTT.

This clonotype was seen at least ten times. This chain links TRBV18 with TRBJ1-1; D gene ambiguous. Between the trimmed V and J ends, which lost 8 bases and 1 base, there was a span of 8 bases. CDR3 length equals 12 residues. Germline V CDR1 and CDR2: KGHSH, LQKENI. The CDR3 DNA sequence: TGTGCCAGCAGCCCTTCGAACACTGAAGCTTTCTTT. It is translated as CASSPSNTEAFF.

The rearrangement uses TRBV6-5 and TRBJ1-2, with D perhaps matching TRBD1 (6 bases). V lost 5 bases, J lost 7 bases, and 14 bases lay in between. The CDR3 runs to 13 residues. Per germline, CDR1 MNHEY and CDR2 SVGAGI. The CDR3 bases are TGTGCCAGCAGTAGCGACAGGCGTAGTGGCTACACCTTC. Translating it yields CASSSDRRSGYTF.

In DNA, the CDR3 is TGTGCCAGCAGCTCAACCAGGGTTTCGGGTCAGCCCCAGCATTTT. It encodes CASSSTRVSGQPQHF. The chain recombines TRBV7-2 with TRBJ1-5; D possibly corresponds to TRBD1 (5 bases). The V end lost 4 bases, the J end lost 6 bases, and 16 bases lay between the germline ends. The CDR3 spans 15 residues. Germline values: CDR1 SGHTA, CDR2 FQGNSA.

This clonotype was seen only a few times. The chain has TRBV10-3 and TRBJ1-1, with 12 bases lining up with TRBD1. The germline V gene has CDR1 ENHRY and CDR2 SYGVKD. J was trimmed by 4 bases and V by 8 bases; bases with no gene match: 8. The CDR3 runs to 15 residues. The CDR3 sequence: CAIGGQGAWGTEAFF. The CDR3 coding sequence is TGTGCCATCGGGGGACAGGGGGCGTGGGGCACTGAAGCTTTCTTT.

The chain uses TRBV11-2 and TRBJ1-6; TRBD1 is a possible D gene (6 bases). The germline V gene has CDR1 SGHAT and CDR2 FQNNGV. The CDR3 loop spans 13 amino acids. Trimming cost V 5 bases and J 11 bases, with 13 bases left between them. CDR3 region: CASSNAGAAPLHF. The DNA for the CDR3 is TGTGCCAGCAGCAATGCAGGGGCTGCACCCCTCCACTTT.

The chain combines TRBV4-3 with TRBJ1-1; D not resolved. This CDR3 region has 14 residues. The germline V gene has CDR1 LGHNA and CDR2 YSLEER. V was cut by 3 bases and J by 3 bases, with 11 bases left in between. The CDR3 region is CASSHAGWDTEAFF. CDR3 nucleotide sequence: TGCGCCAGCAGCCACGCGGGTTGGGACACTGAAGCTTTCTTT.